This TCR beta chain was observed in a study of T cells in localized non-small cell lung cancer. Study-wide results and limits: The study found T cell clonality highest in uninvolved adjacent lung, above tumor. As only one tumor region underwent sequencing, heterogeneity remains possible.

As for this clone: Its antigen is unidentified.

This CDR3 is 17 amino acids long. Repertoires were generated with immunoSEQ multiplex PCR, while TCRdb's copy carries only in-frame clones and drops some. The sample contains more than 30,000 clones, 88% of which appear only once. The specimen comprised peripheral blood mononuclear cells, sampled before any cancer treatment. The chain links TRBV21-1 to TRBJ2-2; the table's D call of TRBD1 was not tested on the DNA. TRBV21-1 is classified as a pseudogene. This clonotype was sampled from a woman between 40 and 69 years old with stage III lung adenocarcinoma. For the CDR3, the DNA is TGTGCCAGCAGCAAAGCCCCACCGGGACAGGGGGGCGGGGAGCTGTTTTTT. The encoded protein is CASSKAPPGQGGGELFF.